This is a list of T cell receptor beta chains from one sample in a study of T cell repertoires in cytomegalovirus infection. The antigens these receptors bind are not known. Each CDR3 protein gets one entry after TCRdb re-called the reads with MiXCR. Here the sample spans some 920,000 distinct CDR3 sequences, around 29% being singletons. The sequencing here drew on cultured CD8+ T cells from PBMCs, taken from culture after CMV antigen stimulation. The source is a human donor in good health (CMV status not recorded). Some clones in this sample may be carry-over from other donors' samples. Each CDR3 is given with its conserved first and last residue. The order of the fields is V gene, J gene, CDR3 protein.

>TRBV11-1|TRBJ1-1
CASSPDFALNTEAFF
>TRBV28|TRBJ1-1
CASTSGVGAFF
>TRBV25-1|TRBJ2-3
CASSELRGEQYF
>TRBV7-6|TRBJ2-2
CASSHREARGTGELFF
>TRBV9|TRBJ2-3
CASTLGGSGTDTQYF
>TRBV11-2|TRBJ1-6
CASSHSPATLNSPLHF
>TRBV10-2|TRBJ2-3
CASSESRYPRTDTQYF
>TRBV7-4|TRBJ2-5
CASSFAGEGTQYF
>TRBV7-9|TRBJ1-2
CASSLGRQVDYGYTF
>TRBV20-1|TRBJ1-3
CSASTWDPQGGISGNTIYF
>TRBV14|TRBJ1-5
CASSQPRGGCQPQHF
>TRBV24-1|TRBJ2-1
CATSDLSGGEYNEQFF
>TRBV7-2|TRBJ2-2
CASSLPRDIANTGELFF
>TRBV4-1|TRBJ2-1
CASSHPRTGAPHNEQFF
>TRBV4-1|TRBJ2-1
CASSQSLMVDNEQFF
>TRBV27|TRBJ2-7
CASSSPDRGSEQYF
>TRBV9|TRBJ2-3
CVSKSGDSTDTQYF
>TRBV12-3/TRBV12-4|TRBJ1-2
CASSIDSDNYGYTF
>TRBV27|TRBJ2-4
CASSLDEGAGNIQYF
>TRBV19|TRBJ2-5
CASSIDPDRTQETQYF
>TRBV6-1|TRBJ1-6
CASRGRGPNSPLHF
>TRBV5-8|TRBJ1-5
CASRRPSGFDQPQHF
>TRBV19|TRBJ1-3
CASSNYLTGGNTIYF
>TRBV7-2|TRBJ1-1
CASCGAGIGEILTKAFF
>TRBV14|TRBJ1-2
CASSPFGQGDNYGYTF
>TRBV5-8|TRBJ2-2
CASGTGANTGELFF
>TRBV14|TRBJ2-1
CASSPEIYNEQFF
>TRBV7-8|TRBJ2-7
CASSSSRTGVNEQYF
>TRBV7-9|TRBJ2-5
CASSLGPQVEETQYF
>TRBV14|TRBJ1-2
CASSRERAATVTNYGYTF
>TRBV6-2/TRBV6-3|TRBJ2-5
CASSYSTWETQYF
>TRBV6-5|TRBJ1-1
CASSYSGPWTGENTEAFF
>TRBV2|TRBJ2-2
CASLITADRAGELFF
>TRBV6-5|TRBJ2-1
CASSYSLVGRVLEQFF
>TRBV10-1|TRBJ1-5
CASTSPRVEGGPSPQHF
>TRBV19|TRBJ1-5
CASSIPGTYGVSQPQHF
>TRBV11-1|TRBJ2-1
CASTFAGAGTLYNEQFF
>TRBV29-1|TRBJ2-7
CSVEGGVGEQYF
>TRBV11-3|TRBJ1-1
CASSIGLTTEAFF
>TRBV2|TRBJ2-1
CASSEAARLQGAAYNEQFF
>TRBV27|TRBJ2-5
CASRLGRGLGTGTQYF
>TRBV29-1|TRBJ1-1
CSVAGTGIEAFF